This T cell receptor (beta chain) was identified during a study of cytomegalovirus exposure and HLA in healthy donors. The study ran its PCR with 60 Vbeta and 13 Jbeta primers. TCRdb keeps only in-frame clones here, not all; method: immunoSEQ multiplex PCR. The repertoire holds 200,000 or so clones, about 74% seen once, with 15% to 18% in the top ten. V was clipped by 0 bases and J by 7 bases; unmatched bases: 15. Germline V gene sequence: CDR1 MGHRA, CDR2 YSYEKL. This CDR3 region has 19 residues. The chain is built from TRBV4-1 and TRBJ2-2, with TRBD2 matching over 9 bases. The sequencing sample was made of PBMCs. The receptor comes from a man in his forties in good health and CMV-seronegative. This CDR3 is CASSQDKARGGRAVGELFF. In DNA form, the CDR3 reads TGCGCCAGCAGCCAAGATAAGGCTCGTGGCGGGAGGGCCGTCGGGGAGCTGTTTTTT.